This T cell receptor beta chain was obtained from a study of blood T cell repertoires in COVID-19 (dated by TCRdb to 2020 to 2022). Notes on the research overall: Samples covering the acute and convalescent phases of COVID-19 were provided by collaborators in the United States, Italy and Spain. The prospective study material was composed of cDNA or gDNA derived from T cells, B-cell-depleted T cells, or PBMCs. Deeply sampled blood TCRbeta repertoires from subjects exposed to, actively infected with, or recovered from COVID-19 were included in the dataset. A freely available public database, intended as a resource for researchers studying the immune response to SARS-CoV-2, is where the repertoires were released. Samples came from the ongoing ImmuneRACE study (first 160 participants) plus 1,254 subjects from 6 global collaborators. The sample metadata nearly always contained a de-identified subject ID, COVID-19 status, age in years and sex. Where available, HLA class I and class II types were taken from metadata supplied by the sample provider and were not determined by assay-based typing. The paper as a whole reports these results and caveats: How much clinical and demographic metadata was included differed by source and by participant, and the metadata was provided uncurated.

This clone is a singleton in its sample. Its recognized antigen is unknown. Qualities for individual bases were not recorded, and no much larger clone is one base off. The immunoSEQ Assay, a bias-controlled multiplex PCR, was used to amplify TCRbeta CDR3 regions from genomic DNA. Regarding the original processing steps: Within the assay, amplification of reference gene primers was used to estimate how many nucleated cells each sample contained. Sequence reads were collapsed and filtered to measure the absolute abundance of every unique TCRbeta CDR3 rearrangement. For each sample, productive Simpson clonality was calculated by taking the square root of Simpson's diversity index across productive rearrangements. Held by TCRdb, this immuneACCESS table contains in-frame sequences only and omits some clones. Under half of the omission traces to an unresolved V gene where checked; the cause of the rest is unknown. That table supplies the V and J calls and clone size; D and trimming were determined from the DNA. This sample holds under 25,000 clones; roughly 90% were observed only once. Approximately 28% of the sample goes to the ten largest clones.

Collaborating institutions collected whole blood in K2EDTA tubes following their own protocols. For TCRbeta analysis, collaborators shipped samples in one of three forms: frozen whole blood, isolated PBMCs, or DNA extracted from either of those sample types. This receptor was identified in a woman aged 65 to 85 with active COVID-19. What was sequenced was peripheral blood.

The bases are TGTGCCAGCAGCTTAGGTCGCTCCTACGAGCAGTACTTC. Its protein is CASSLGRSYEQYF. Here the chain combines TRBV7-2 and TRBJ2-7, with the D gene not clear enough to name. The cysteine opens and the phenylalanine closes a CDR3 of 13 amino acids. Only the CDR3 DNA is retained, 39 bases long and in frame from the first base. From a lookup of the germline V gene, CDR1 and CDR2 are SGHTA and FQGNSA. V is pared back by 1 base and J by 0 bases, with 4 bases lying between the germline termini.